These 18 T cell receptor beta chains share one sample of origin, sequenced in a study of blood T cell repertoires in COVID-19. Some clones are missing from TCRdb's copy, which holds only in-frame ones; the method was immunoSEQ multiplex PCR. The sample lists some 420,000 clones; over 75% were seen once. Sequencing used PBMCs or T cells enriched from blood (not recorded which). All receptors come from a man aged 25 to 40 who had recovered from COVID-19.

The rearrangement links TRBV29-1 to TRBJ1-1; D perhaps matches TRBD1 (5 bases). The germline V gene encodes CDR1 SQVTM and CDR2 ANQGSEA. The length of the CDR3 is 13 residues. In DNA form, the CDR3 reads TGCAGTGCTAGCGCGCAGGGAGCCACTGAAGCTTTCTTT. Translated, it gives CSASAQGATEAFF.

A note on this clone: An end of the junction does not agree with germline; a read error may underlie this. This rearrangement joins TRBV7-7 to TRBJ2-5; 13 bases are shared with TRBD2. CDR3 length equals 16 residues. Germline V gives CDR1 SSHAT, CDR2 FNYEAQ (reference sequence). CDR3 sequence (DNA): TGTGCTAGCAGCCCTAGACTAGCGGGAGGTATGGGGACCCAGTACTTC. It yields the protein CASSPRLAGGMGTQYF.

Worth noting for this clone: Other DNA sequences from this sample encode an identical CDR3 as well. The chain couples TRBV27 to TRBJ2-7; the D is unclear. Trimming pared 3 bases from V and 3 bases from J, leaving 9 bases between. From germline, CDR1 is MNHEY and CDR2 SMNVEV (reference sequence). This CDR3 has 13 amino acids. The CDR3 sequence: CASSLLADYEQYF. The DNA for the CDR3 is TGTGCCAGCAGTTTGTTGGCAGACTACGAGCAGTACTTC.

This clone was seen more than once but under ten times. The chain employs TRBV7-7 and TRBJ2-1, with 13 nucleotides matching TRBD2. Trimming at V came to 3 bases and at J to 9 bases, leaving 5 bases not matched to a gene. The CDR3 has 15 amino acids. CDR1 is SSHAT and CDR2 is FNYEAQ in the germline V gene (reference sequence). CDR3 nucleotide sequence: TGTGCCAGCAGCTTCGGACTAGCGGGAGAAGGTGAGCAGTTCTTC. Translation gives CASSFGLAGEGEQFF.

The CDR3 loop is CASSYSGQGSDEQYF. The CDR3 DNA is TGTGCCAGCAGTTACTCTGGACAGGGGTCCGACGAGCAGTACTTC. This chain connects TRBV6-5 to TRBJ2-7, with 9 bases aligning to TRBD1. The V segment lost 0 bases and the J segment 5 bases; nucleotides outside the gene matches: 5. The CDR3 is 15 residues long. From germline, CDR1 is MNHEY and CDR2 SVGAGI.

V gene TRBV28 combines with J gene TRBJ1-6; no reliable D call. Germline V gene lookup returns CDR1 MDHEN and CDR2 SYDVKM. This CDR3 has 14 residues. V was pared by 6 bases and J by 5 bases, with 11 bases between. The CDR3 loop reads CASRTDRDNSPLHF. The CDR3 DNA is TGTGCCAGCAGGACCGACCGGGATAATTCACCCCTCCACTTT.

V and J are TRBV15 and TRBJ1-2; D not resolved. Trimming took off 3 bases at V and 1 base at J, with 6 bases between the two ends. Germline V lookup: CDR1 LNHNV, CDR2 YYDKDF (reference sequence). The CDR3 runs 13 residues. The CDR3 DNA sequence: TGTGCCACCAGCAGTGTAGTTAACTATGGCTACACCTTC. The encoded protein is CATSSVVNYGYTF.

J is TRBJ2-5 and V is TRBV28, with TRBD2 as a possible D gene (5 bases). From germline, CDR1 is MDHEN and CDR2 SYDVKM. V dropped 6 bases and J dropped 4 bases, with 9 bases sitting between them. This CDR3 is built from 12 residues. CDR3 in amino acids: CASSEGRETQYF. The DNA of the CDR3 is TGTGCCAGCAGCGAGGGCCGAGAGACCCAGTACTTC.

The chain recombines TRBV3-1 (or the pseudogene TRBV3-2) with TRBJ2-7; 12 nucleotides match TRBD2. There are 18 residues in the CDR3. The V segment lost 3 bases and the J segment 3 bases; nucleotides outside the gene matches: 12. CDR1 is LGHDT, CDR2 YNNKEL, per germline (reference sequence). CDR3 in amino acids: CASSHAGTSGFLLYEQYF. In DNA form, the CDR3 reads TGTGCCAGCAGCCACGCCGGGACTAGCGGGTTTCTTCTCTACGAGCAGTACTTC.

The chain links TRBV5-6 to TRBJ2-5, with 7 positions matching TRBD2. The CDR3 is 16 amino acids. The ends lost 3 bases at V and 4 bases at J; junction bases unmatched: 12. Germline V lookup: CDR1 SGHDT, CDR2 YYEEEE. CDR3 DNA sequence: TGTGCCAGCAGCTCTGGTGGCGGGAGCTACCCAGAGACCCAGTACTTC. It yields the protein CASSSGGGSYPETQYF.

The J gene is TRBJ1-2, the V gene TRBV7-2; 7 bases align to TRBD1. Germline values: CDR1 SGHTA, CDR2 FQGNSA. With 5 bases clipped from V and 0 bases from J, the junction kept 6 bases outside the gene matches. CDR3 length equals 15 residues. CDR3 DNA sequence: TGTGCCAGCAGCGCCAGGGACAGAGCTAACTATGGCTACACCTTC. It codes for CASSARDRANYGYTF.

This chain connects TRBV19 to TRBJ1-2, with a weak D call TRBD1 (5 bases). V lost 3 bases to trimming and J lost 4 bases, with 21 bases between them. Germline V gene lookup returns CDR1 LNHDA and CDR2 SQIVND (reference sequence). The CDR3 totals 17 residues. The CDR3 reads CASSISQGGTTFYGYTF. The CDR3 DNA reads TGTGCCAGTAGTATTTCCCAGGGAGGAACTACTTTCTATGGCTACACCTTC.

The V and J genes are TRBV7-9 and TRBJ1-5; tentative D call: TRBD1 (5 bases). Trimming shortened V by 5 bases and J by 5 bases, and 7 bases separated the two germline ends. From germline, CDR1 is SEHNR and CDR2 FQNEAQ (reference sequence). This CDR3 comprises 12 residues. The CDR3 reads CASSMTDQPQHF. CDR3 bases: TGTGCCAGCAGCATGACAGATCAGCCCCAGCATTTT.

The rearrangement links TRBV29-1 to TRBJ2-1; 7 bases agree with TRBD2. Looked up from germline, CDR1 is SQVTM and CDR2 is ANQGSEA. J gave up 4 bases and V 2 bases, and 5 bases lay outside the gene matches. CDR3 length equals 14 residues. Here the CDR3 DNA reads TGCAGCGTTGAACTGGGACTACTATACAATGAGCAGTTCTTC. This encodes CSVELGLLYNEQFF.

This chain uses TRBV30 with TRBJ1-1; unclear D gene. Trimming took off 2 bases at V and 1 base at J, with 8 bases between the two ends. The CDR3 extends over 13 amino acids. Germline CDR1 reads GTSNPN; CDR2 reads SVGIG (reference sequence). The CDR3 protein is CAWSLGENTEAFF. The CDR3 region has the DNA TGTGCCTGGAGTCTCGGTGAGAACACTGAAGCTTTCTTT.

The rearrangement joins TRBV10-1 to TRBJ2-1; tentatively, D is TRBD2 (6 bases). CDR3 length: 13 amino acids. Germline CDR1 reads WNHNN; CDR2 reads SYGVQD (reference sequence). V was pared by 4 bases and J by 7 bases, with 11 bases between. The CDR3 spells CASSGTTRNEQFF. CDR3 nucleotide sequence: TGCGCCAGCAGTGGAACGACTAGAAATGAGCAGTTCTTC.

The CDR3 protein is CASSGGQGAAYEQYF. CDR3 bases: TGTGCCAGCAGCGGGGGACAGGGGGCGGCCTACGAGCAGTACTTC. This chain uses TRBV11-3 with TRBJ2-7; the match to TRBD1 covers 12 bases. With V trimmed by 5 bases and J by 2 bases, 4 bases remained unmatched. Germline V gene sequence: CDR1 SGHNT, CDR2 YENEEA. The CDR3 is 15 amino acids.

This clone appeared a single time. V usage is TRBV2 and J usage is TRBJ1-5; no reliable D call. V was pared by 2 bases and J by 0 bases, with 5 bases between. Germline CDR1 and CDR2: SNHLY and FYNNEI. The CDR3 is 14 amino acids. In DNA form, the CDR3 reads TGTGCCAGCAGTGAATCGTCTAGCAATCAGCCCCAGCATTTT. Its protein is CASSESSSNQPQHF.